This T cell receptor (beta chain) was observed in a study of T-cell memory formation after mild COVID-19. Only a few counts were recorded for this clonotype. There are 14 residues in the CDR3. Per germline, CDR1 MNHEY and CDR2 SVGAGI. V lost 0 bases and J lost 3, with 8 bases in between. cDNA libraries for TCR alpha and TCR beta, carrying sample barcodes and UMIs, came from 5'RACE with constant-segment primers. Each CDR3 protein is one row after TCRdb ran MiXCR on the 5' RACE reads. In the table there are approximately 260,000 distinct CDR3 sequences, roughly a sixth of which are singletons. This sequence originates from a man aged 18 to 30 who had mild COVID-19 (a few samples of this study predate the infection). Cell type and time point are not known. Sequenced input: PBMCs or a T cell subset sorted from them (not recorded which). V gene TRBV6-5 combines with J gene TRBJ1-1, with unresolved D. The CDR3 region has the DNA TGTGCCAGCAGTTACTCGAGGGTCCACACTGAAGCTTTCTTT. Its protein is CASSYSRVHTEAFF.